Listed here are 3 T cell receptor beta chains from one sample, sequenced in a study of graft-versus-host responses after intestinal transplantation. Generated by immunoSEQ multiplex PCR, the TCRdb table keeps only in-frame clones and is missing some. The table has 20,000 to 30,000 clones, around 85% seen once; the top ten hold around 0.97%. Sequencing used PBMCs, obtained approximately 450 days after intestinal transplant. Receptor source: a human patient who received an intestinal transplant, so some T cells may come from the graft donor.

Concerning this clone: At one end, the junction sequence differs from germline, possibly due to a read error. The rearrangement joins TRBV19 to TRBJ1-5; weak D call: TRBD1 (6 bases). Germline V CDR1 and CDR2: LNHDA, SQIVND (reference sequence). This CDR3 is 14 amino acids long. The CDR3 here is CASSIQGSSQPQHF. CDR3 bases: TGTGCCAGTAGTATACAGGGGAGCAGTCAGCCCCAGCATTTT.

The chain recombines TRBV28 with TRBJ2-4; TRBD2 agrees at 8 bases. Germline-derived CDR1 and CDR2 are MDHEN and SYDVKM. Germline trimming cut 7 bases from V and 0 bases from J; bases unmatched to any gene: 23. This CDR3 is built from 21 residues. For the CDR3, the DNA is TGTGCCAGCACCCCAAAAGGGCGGGAGGCCCAATCACCCCTAGCCAAAAACATTCAGTACTTC. Its protein product is CASTPKGREAQSPLAKNIQYF.

The rearrangement links TRBV6-6 to TRBJ1-1, with 9 bases that match TRBD1. Germline V CDR1 and CDR2: MNHNY, SVGAGI (reference sequence). The CDR3 consists of 14 residues. V shed 4 bases, J shed 6 bases, and the junction held 6 bases outside the gene matches. CDR3 sequence: CASSSGTGISEAFF. CDR3 in DNA: TGTGCCAGCAGTTCCGGGACAGGGATCTCTGAAGCTTTCTTT.